A single sample gave rise to the 23 T cell receptor beta chains below, sequenced in a study of OX40 agonist ivuxolimab in advanced cancers. Data came from immunoSEQ multiplex PCR; TCRdb stores just in-frame clones and leaves some out. The table has 42,000 or so clones, roughly four fifths seen once; the top ten hold approximately 2.4%. This specimen was CD4+ or CD8+ T cells sorted from blood, taken in a trial of the OX40 agonist ivuxolimab. The source is an adult with an advanced solid tumor such as melanoma, head and neck, liver or kidney cancer.

CDR3 bases: TGTGCCACCAGCAGAGCAGGCTCTAGCACAGATACGCAGTATTTT. It specifies CATSRAGSSTDTQYF. V and J are TRBV15 and TRBJ2-3; D remains unclear. The CDR3 is 15 amino acids. CDR1 and CDR2 from the germline V gene are LNHNV and YYDKDF (reference sequence). V lost 1 base and J 0 bases, leaving 8 bases between the germline ends.

The chain is built from TRBV4-3 and TRBJ2-1; D may be TRBD2 (6 bases). Germline assignment: CDR1 LGHNA and CDR2 YSLEER. Trimming removed 1 base from V and 5 bases from J, with 18 bases in between. CDR3 size: 17 residues. In DNA form, the CDR3 reads TGCGCCAGCAGCCAAGGGGTAGCGGCCGACCGCCACAATGAGCAGTTCTTC. Translating it yields CASSQGVAADRHNEQFF.

The count of this clone is one. This sequence joins TRBV9 and TRBJ2-3; TRBD1 is a possible D gene (5 bases). Trimming pared 0 bases from V and 5 bases from J, leaving 10 bases between. The CDR3 spans 14 residues. Germline-derived CDR1 and CDR2 are SGDLS and YYNGEE. This CDR3 reads CASSVEGAGDTQYF. CDR3 nucleotides: TGTGCCAGCAGCGTAGAAGGGGCCGGAGATACGCAGTATTTT. Full variable domain (missing parts from reference TRBV9 and TRBJ2-3): DSGVTQTPKHLITATGQRVTLRCSPRSGDLSVYWYQQSLDQGLQFLIQYYNGEERAKGNILERFSAQQFPDLHSELNLSSLELGDSALYFCASSVEGAGDTQYFGPGTRLTVL.

This clone was detected only a few times. The CDR3 DNA reads as TGTGCCAGCAGCGCAACAAAAGGGACAGTAGAAGAGACCCAGTACTTC. Amino acid sequence: CASSATKGTVEETQYF. V gene TRBV13 combines with J gene TRBJ2-5, with TRBD1 matching over 7 bases. This CDR3 region has 16 residues. Germline V lookup: CDR1 PRHDT, CDR2 FYEKMQ (reference sequence). The J segment lost 3 bases and the V segment lost 5 bases, leaving 12 bases of the junction unmatched.

The rearrangement uses TRBV12-5 and TRBJ2-2; no definite D call. V was pared by 6 bases and J by 7 bases, with 18 bases between. This CDR3 has 15 amino acids. The V gene's germline CDR1 is LGHNT and CDR2 FRNRAP. CDR3 region: CASGDPAEYGGELFF. Written as DNA, the CDR3 is TGTGCTAGTGGGGATCCGGCAGAGTATGGCGGGGAGCTGTTTTTT.

The chain links TRBV6-5 to TRBJ2-3, with D possibly matching TRBD2 (6 bases). The CDR3 contains 15 residues. V lost 7 bases and J 4 bases, leaving 18 bases between the germline ends. CDR1 is MNHEY, CDR2 SVGAGI, per germline. DNA for the CDR3: TGTGCCAGCAAGGGGACTCCCACTTACCCAGATACGCAGTATTTT. Protein: CASKGTPTYPDTQYF.

The V and J genes are TRBV7-2 and TRBJ1-2; D gene uncertain. Germline CDR1 and CDR2: SGHTA and FQGNSA. The CDR3 sequence is 13 residues long. Between the trimmed V and J ends, which lost 1 base and 5 bases, there was a span of 8 bases. The chain's CDR3 is CASSLGGDYGYTF. As DNA, the CDR3 is TGTGCCAGCAGCTTAGGTGGGGATTATGGCTACACCTTC.

The V call is TRBV9, the J call TRBJ2-1; TRBD1 agrees at 9 bases. The CDR3 has 16 residues. After removal of 3 bases from V and 9 bases from J, the junction contained 13 bases not matched to a gene. The germline V gene has CDR1 SGDLS and CDR2 YYNGEE. The chain's CDR3 is CASSGTGGQIPSEQFF. The CDR3 DNA reads as TGTGCCAGCAGCGGTACAGGGGGCCAGATCCCGAGTGAGCAGTTCTTC.

The chain carries TRBV5-4 and TRBJ2-1; the match to TRBD2 covers 7 bases. Germline assignment: CDR1 SGHNT and CDR2 YYREEE (reference sequence). Trimming at V came to 1 base and at J to 3 bases, leaving 4 bases not matched to a gene. The CDR3 is 15 amino acids. This CDR3 is CASSLSGANYNEQFF. In DNA form, the CDR3 reads TGTGCCAGCAGCTTGAGCGGGGCTAACTACAATGAGCAGTTCTTC.

The J gene is TRBJ2-7, the V gene TRBV21-1; TRBD1 is the table's D call, not checked against the DNA. TRBV21-1 is assigned pseudogene status. The CDR3 runs 16 residues. The CDR3 region is CASSKALGTGGDEQYF. Written as DNA, the CDR3 is TGTGCCAGCAGCAAAGCGCTAGGGACAGGGGGCGACGAGCAGTACTTC.

This clone was seen more than once but under ten times. The chain is built from TRBV7-9 and TRBJ2-1, with 10 nucleotides matching TRBD2. CDR3 length equals 19 residues. The ends lost 5 bases at V and 5 bases at J; junction bases unmatched: 18. Germline CDR1 is SEHNR and CDR2 is FQNEAQ (reference sequence). CDR3 in amino acids: CASSPSGTSARPDNNEQFF. CDR3 nucleotide sequence: TGTGCCAGCAGCCCCTCCGGGACTAGCGCCAGACCCGATAACAATGAGCAGTTCTTC.

The V and J genes are TRBV19 and TRBJ2-7, with 9 bases fitting TRBD2. Losses at the gene ends were 1 base for V and 7 bases for J; bases not matched to a gene: 8. This CDR3 contains 15 residues. CDR1 and CDR2 from the germline V gene are LNHDA and SQIVND (reference sequence). The CDR3 DNA follows: TGTGCCAGTAGTATAGCTGCTAGCGGGAAGGGAGAGCAGTACTTC. This translates into CASSIAASGKGEQYF.

The chain combines TRBV29-1 with TRBJ2-1; 7 nucleotides agree with TRBD2. Trimming took 4 bases from V and 8 from J; bases not matched to a gene: 2. Germline V gene sequence: CDR1 SQVTM, CDR2 ANQGSEA. The length of the CDR3 is 11 residues. The CDR3 spells CSVGTSDEQFF. CDR3 sequence (DNA): TGCAGCGTTGGTACTAGCGATGAGCAGTTCTTC.

The chain joins TRBV2 to TRBJ1-6, with D uncertain. V lost 1 base, J lost 0 bases, and 4 bases lay in between. The CDR3 contains 15 residues. Germline CDR1 is SNHLY and CDR2 is FYNNEI. CDR3 sequence (DNA): TGTGCCAGCAGTGAAGATCACTCCTATAATTCACCCCTCCACTTT. Protein product: CASSEDHSYNSPLHF.

V and J are TRBV5-1 and TRBJ2-7, with D unclear. Per germline, CDR1 SGHRS and CDR2 YFSETQ. The CDR3 loop spans 17 amino acids. V lost 4 bases and J lost 3, with 23 bases in between. In nucleotides, the CDR3 is TGCGCCAGCAGCATACTACCCATTGGCGCGGCTGACTACGAGCAGTACTTC. Encoded protein: CASSILPIGAADYEQYF.

The chain is built from TRBV4-3 and TRBJ2-1, with 8 bases identical to TRBD2. The CDR3 consists of 15 residues. The trim removed 4 bases at V and 10 bases at J, leaving 12 bases unmatched. Germline lookup yields CDR1 LGHNA and CDR2 YSLEER. CDR3 loop: CASSPRQAGVGEQFF. The CDR3 DNA is TGCGCCAGCAGCCCGCGACAAGCGGGAGTTGGGGAGCAGTTCTTC.

The chain joins TRBV4-1 to TRBJ2-1; no clear D gene. CDR1 is MGHRA and CDR2 is YSYEKL in the germline V gene. This CDR3 spans 17 amino acids. The V end was cut by 1 base, the J end by 0 bases, with 13 bases between. CDR3 nucleotides: TGCGCCAGCAGCCAAGGCTCCTCATCCCTCTCCTACAATGAGCAGTTCTTC. Amino acid sequence: CASSQGSSSLSYNEQFF.

The J gene is TRBJ1-3, the V gene TRBV4-2; TRBD1 is a possible D gene (5 bases). V was cut by 4 bases and J by 7 bases, with 11 bases left in between. Germline V gene data show CDR1 as LGHNA and CDR2 as YNFKEQ. This CDR3 contains 13 residues. CDR3 in amino acids: CASSLGPRNTIYF. In nucleotides, the CDR3 is TGTGCCAGCAGCCTGGGACCTCGGAACACCATATATTTT.

The chain is built from TRBV29-1 and TRBJ2-5, with TRBD1 identical over 7 bases. V gave up 7 bases and J gave up 2 bases; unmatched junction bases: 7. The CDR3 covers 13 residues. CDR1 is SQVTM, CDR2 ANQGSEA, per germline. This chain's CDR3 is CSAAGTAQETQYF. CDR3 nucleotides: TGCAGCGCGGCCGGGACAGCACAAGAGACCCAGTACTTC.

The rearrangement links TRBV6-1 to TRBJ2-1; no clear D. The germline V and J ends were trimmed by 2 bases and 2 bases, with 13 bases remaining between them. The germline CDR1 and CDR2 sequences are MNHNS and SASEGT. The CDR3 totals 16 residues. Here the CDR3 DNA reads TGTGCCAGCAGTGAACAGGCCACCTCCGCCTACAATGAGCAGTTCTTC. Translating it yields CASSEQATSAYNEQFF.

This rearrangement joins TRBV28 to TRBJ2-3; D assignment may be TRBD1 or TRBD2 (5 bases each). CDR3 length: 14 amino acids. Germline CDR1 MDHEN, CDR2 SYDVKM. The germline V and J ends were trimmed by 7 bases and 4 bases, with 15 bases remaining between them. CDR3 amino acids: CASIEGLRADTQYF. The DNA of the CDR3 is TGTGCCAGCATTGAGGGGTTGAGGGCAGATACGCAGTATTTT.

This clone was seen a few times. The CDR3 bases are TGTGCCAGCAGCGGGGGACTTCGCTACGAGCAGTACGTC. This translates into CASSGGLRYEQYV. The V and J genes are TRBV7-2 and TRBJ2-7, with a tentative D call TRBD2 (6 bases). The V gene lost 5 bases and the J gene lost 3 bases, with 11 bases spanning the gap. The germline CDR1 and CDR2 sequences are SGHTA and FQGNSA. This CDR3 has 13 amino acids.

The rearrangement uses TRBV7-3 and TRBJ2-2; TRBD1 is a possible D gene (5 bases). This CDR3 spans 14 amino acids. V was pared by 4 bases and J by 6 bases, with 12 bases between. In germline, CDR1 is SGHTA, CDR2 FQGTGA. Written as DNA, the CDR3 is TGTGCCAGCAGCTCCGGACAAACGGCCGGGGAGCTGTTTTTT. Residues: CASSSGQTAGELFF.